The clone carrying this TCR beta chain has ten or more counts. The sample belongs to a study of neurological immune-mediated disorders. The cDNA was synthesized by 5'RACE incorporating 10-nucleotide random UMIs. Over 170 million TCR-beta sequences from 15-18 subjects came out of each sequencing run. MiXCR, run by TCRdb on the 5' RACE reads, gives a single entry per CDR3 protein. The sample yields roughly 61,000 distinct CDR3 sequences, around 24% seen once. The germline V and J ends were trimmed by 7 bases and 4 bases, with 5 bases remaining between them. CDR3 length: 12 amino acids. Germline V gives CDR1 SEHNR, CDR2 FQNEAQ (reference sequence). Time point specified: technical triplicate 2. From 2 million PBMCs stored at -80 C, the unsorted libraries were generated.

The sample was PBMCs. The rearrangement joins TRBV7-9 to TRBJ2-6; unclear D gene. The receptor comes from a man aged 55-75 years with HTLV-1-associated myelopathy (HAM/TSP). CDR3 nucleotides: TGTGCCAGCACGGAGGGGGCCAACGTCCTGACTTTC. It encodes CASTEGANVLTF. Full variable domain (missing parts from reference TRBV7-9 and TRBJ2-6): DTGVSQNPRHKITKRGQNVTFRCDPISEHNRLYWYRQTLGQGPEFLTYFQNEAQLEKSRLLSDRFSAERPKGSFSTLEIQRTEQGDSAMYLCASTEGANVLTFGAGSRLTVL.